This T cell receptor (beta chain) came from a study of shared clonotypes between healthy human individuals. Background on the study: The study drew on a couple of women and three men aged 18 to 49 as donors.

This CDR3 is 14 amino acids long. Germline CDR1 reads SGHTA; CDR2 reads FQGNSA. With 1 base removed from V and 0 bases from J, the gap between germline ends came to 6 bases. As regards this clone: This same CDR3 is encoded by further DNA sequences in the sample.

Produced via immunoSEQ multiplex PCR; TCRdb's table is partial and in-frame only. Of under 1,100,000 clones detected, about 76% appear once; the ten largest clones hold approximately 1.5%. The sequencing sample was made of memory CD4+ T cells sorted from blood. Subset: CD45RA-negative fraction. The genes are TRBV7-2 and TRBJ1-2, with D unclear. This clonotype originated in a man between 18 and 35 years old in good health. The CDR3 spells CASSLEGANYGYTF. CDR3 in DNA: TGTGCCAGCAGCTTAGAAGGCGCTAACTATGGCTACACCTTC.